These 5 T cell receptor beta chains share one sample of origin, sequenced in a study of blood T cells in healthy people across ages (dated by TCRdb to the mid-2010s). The library was obtained by 5' RACE. The run used an Illumina HiSeq 2500. A second PCR of about 6 to 11 cycles was run with a J-beta primer mix and a sample-barcoded 5' primer. The public sequencing data were trimmed at Q25 with fastp and processed into clonotypes with MiXCR by TCRdb, which kept only in-frame beta chains. One record per CDR3 amino acid sequence lists the most common genes and DNA. The sample includes more than 900,000 distinct CDR3 sequences, with about 28% observed a single time. The ten biggest clones cover roughly 10% of the sample. The same sample was also used in a study of T cells of mothers and their children.

Sequencing used blood. The source of these receptors is a woman in her forties in good health.

The sample holds a few counts of this clonotype. The junction differs from germline at one of its ends, possibly a read error. The CDR3 loop is CAGSFRSRDIQYF. DNA of the CDR3: TGCGCCGGCAGCTTCCGGAGCCGAGACATTCAGTACTTC. This chain links TRBV5-1 with TRBJ2-4; D gene uncertain. This CDR3 spans 13 amino acids. Germline V CDR1 and CDR2: SGHRS, YFSETQ. Together with reference TRBV5-1 and TRBJ2-4, the CDR3 gives the full variable domain: KAGVTQTPRYLIKTRGQQVTLSCSPISGHRSVSWYQQTPGQGLQFLFEYFSETQRNKGNFPGRFSGRQFSNSRSEMNVSTLELGDSALYLCAGSFRSRDIQYFGAGTRLSVL.

The V and J genes are TRBV20-1 and TRBJ2-1, with a weak D call TRBD2 (6 bases). V lost 0 bases, J lost 4 bases, and 13 bases lay in between. Germline V gene lookup returns CDR1 DFQATT and CDR2 SNEGSKA (reference sequence). The CDR3 runs to 15 residues. CDR3 sequence reads: CSARDGGSGYNEQFF. The CDR3 region has the DNA TGCAGTGCTAGAGATGGGGGGTCTGGATACAATGAGCAGTTCTTC.

This clonotype has just a few counts. The chain carries TRBV28 and TRBJ1-2; no clear D. The CDR3 is made up of 15 amino acids. V lost 4 bases and J 4 bases, leaving 16 bases between the germline ends. Germline-derived CDR1 and CDR2 are MDHEN and SYDVKM. In DNA form, the CDR3 reads TGTGCCAGCAGTTCCCAGGATGCCCTCGTCTATGGCTACACCTTC. This sequence encodes CASSSQDALVYGYTF.

This clonotype has ten or more counts. This rearrangement joins TRBV7-6 to TRBJ2-1; no clear D gene. Trimming left V 5 bases short and J 5 bases short, with 10 bases between. This CDR3 contains 13 residues. Germline V gene sequence: CDR1 SGHVS, CDR2 FNYEAQ. In DNA, the CDR3 is TGTGCCAGCAGCGCCCCCGGTCACAATGAGCAGTTCTTC. Protein product: CASSAPGHNEQFF.

This clonotype was detected ten times or more. CDR3: CASSLGLSGANVLTF. For the CDR3, the DNA is TGTGCCAGCAGCTTAGGGCTCTCTGGGGCCAACGTCCTGACTTTC. V gene TRBV7-2 combines with J gene TRBJ2-6; no definite D call. This CDR3 region has 15 residues. CDR1 SGHTA and CDR2 FQGNSA come from the germline V gene. V shed 1 base and J shed 0 bases, with 4 bases lying between them.